What follows are 3 T cell receptor beta chains derived from one specimen sequenced in a study of blood T cell repertoires in COVID-19. Clones were sequenced by immunoSEQ multiplex PCR, and TCRdb holds only the in-frame ones, with some missing. Of 250,000 to 350,000 clones listed, around 87% are singletons. Sequenced input: peripheral blood. These receptors came from a woman in her forties or fifties who had recovered from COVID-19.

The chain recombines TRBV27 with TRBJ2-1; 8 bases agree with TRBD2. CDR1 is MNHEY, CDR2 SMNVEV, per germline (reference sequence). Trimming at V came to 6 bases and at J to 4 bases, leaving 8 bases not matched to a gene. This CDR3 comprises 15 residues. The CDR3 protein is CASRPSAGGYNEQFF. The DNA of the CDR3 is TGTGCCAGCAGACCCTCGGCGGGAGGTTACAATGAGCAGTTCTTC.

The chain joins TRBV19 to TRBJ1-1; 12 positions match TRBD1. V gave up 5 bases and J gave up 3 bases; unmatched junction bases: 10. CDR1 LNHDA and CDR2 SQIVND come from the germline V gene (reference sequence). This CDR3 has 17 residues. The CDR3 loop reads CASSYRDRGLEDTEAFF. The DNA of the CDR3 is TGTGCCAGTAGTTACCGGGACAGGGGGCTGGAGGACACTGAAGCTTTCTTT.

This chain joins TRBV7-2 and TRBJ2-3, with a possible D match to TRBD2 (6 bases). V shed 1 base and J shed 8 bases, with 16 bases lying between them. The CDR3 runs 15 residues. CDR1 SGHTA and CDR2 FQGNSA come from the germline V gene. CDR3 protein: CASSLVGGSEATQYF. In DNA, the CDR3 is TGTGCCAGCAGCTTAGTCGGAGGGAGTGAAGCTACGCAGTATTTT.